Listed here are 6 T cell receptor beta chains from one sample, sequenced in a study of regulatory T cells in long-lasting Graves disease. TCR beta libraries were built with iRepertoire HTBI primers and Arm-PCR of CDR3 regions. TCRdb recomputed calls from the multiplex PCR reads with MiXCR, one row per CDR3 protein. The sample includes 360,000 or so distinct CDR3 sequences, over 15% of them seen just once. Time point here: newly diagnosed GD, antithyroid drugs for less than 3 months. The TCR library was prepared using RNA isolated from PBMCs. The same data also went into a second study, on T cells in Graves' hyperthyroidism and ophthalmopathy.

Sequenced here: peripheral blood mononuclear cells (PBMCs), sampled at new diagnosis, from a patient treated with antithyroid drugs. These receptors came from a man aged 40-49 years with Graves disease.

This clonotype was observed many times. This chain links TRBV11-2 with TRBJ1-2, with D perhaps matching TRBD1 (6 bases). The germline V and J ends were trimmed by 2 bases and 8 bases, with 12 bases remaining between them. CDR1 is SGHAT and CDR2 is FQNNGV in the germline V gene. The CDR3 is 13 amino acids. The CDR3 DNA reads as TGTGCCAGCAGCTTATCGGCAGGGGTCGGCTACACCTTC. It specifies CASSLSAGVGYTF.

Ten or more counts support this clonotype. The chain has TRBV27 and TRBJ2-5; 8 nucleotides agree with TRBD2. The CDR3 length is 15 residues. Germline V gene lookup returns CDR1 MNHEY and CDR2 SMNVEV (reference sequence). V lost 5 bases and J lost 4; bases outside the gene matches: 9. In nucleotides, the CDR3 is TGTGCCAGCAGTCCCCCGGGGGGGGTCGTAGAGACCCAGTACTTC. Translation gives CASSPPGGVVETQYF.

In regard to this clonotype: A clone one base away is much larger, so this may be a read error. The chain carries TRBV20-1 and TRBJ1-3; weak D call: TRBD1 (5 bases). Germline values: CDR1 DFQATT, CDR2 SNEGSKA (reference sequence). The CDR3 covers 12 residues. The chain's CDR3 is CSARWGSNTLYF. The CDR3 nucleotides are TGCAGTGCGAGATGGGGGAGCAACACCTTATATTTT.

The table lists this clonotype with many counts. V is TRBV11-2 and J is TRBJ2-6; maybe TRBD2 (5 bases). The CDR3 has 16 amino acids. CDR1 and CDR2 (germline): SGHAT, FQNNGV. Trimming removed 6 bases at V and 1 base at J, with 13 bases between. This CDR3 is CASSSLEGSGANVLTF. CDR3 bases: TGTGCCAGCAGTTCTCTCGAGGGTTCTGGGGCCAACGTCCTGACTTTC.

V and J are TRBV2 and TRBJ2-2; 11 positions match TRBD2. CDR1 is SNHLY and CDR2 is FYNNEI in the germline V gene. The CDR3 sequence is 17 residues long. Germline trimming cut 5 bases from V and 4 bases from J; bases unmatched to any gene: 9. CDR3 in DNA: TGTGCCAGCAGTACGTCTAGCGGGGGGCCTGGCACCGGGGAGCTGTTTTTT. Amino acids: CASSTSSGGPGTGELFF. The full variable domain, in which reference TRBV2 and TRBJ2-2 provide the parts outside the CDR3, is EPEVTQTPSHQVTQMGQEVILRCVPISNHLYFYWYRQILGQKVEFLVSFYNNEISEKSEIFDDQFSVERPDGSNFTLKIRSTKLEDSAMYFCASSTSSGGPGTGELFFGEGSRLTVL.

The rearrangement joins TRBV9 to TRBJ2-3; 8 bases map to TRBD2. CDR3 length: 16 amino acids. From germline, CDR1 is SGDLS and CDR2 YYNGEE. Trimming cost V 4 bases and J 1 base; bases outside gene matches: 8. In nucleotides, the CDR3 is TGTGCCAGCAGCCCCCGGGGGGGCCGAGGCACAGATACGCAGTATTTT. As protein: CASSPRGGRGTDTQYF.